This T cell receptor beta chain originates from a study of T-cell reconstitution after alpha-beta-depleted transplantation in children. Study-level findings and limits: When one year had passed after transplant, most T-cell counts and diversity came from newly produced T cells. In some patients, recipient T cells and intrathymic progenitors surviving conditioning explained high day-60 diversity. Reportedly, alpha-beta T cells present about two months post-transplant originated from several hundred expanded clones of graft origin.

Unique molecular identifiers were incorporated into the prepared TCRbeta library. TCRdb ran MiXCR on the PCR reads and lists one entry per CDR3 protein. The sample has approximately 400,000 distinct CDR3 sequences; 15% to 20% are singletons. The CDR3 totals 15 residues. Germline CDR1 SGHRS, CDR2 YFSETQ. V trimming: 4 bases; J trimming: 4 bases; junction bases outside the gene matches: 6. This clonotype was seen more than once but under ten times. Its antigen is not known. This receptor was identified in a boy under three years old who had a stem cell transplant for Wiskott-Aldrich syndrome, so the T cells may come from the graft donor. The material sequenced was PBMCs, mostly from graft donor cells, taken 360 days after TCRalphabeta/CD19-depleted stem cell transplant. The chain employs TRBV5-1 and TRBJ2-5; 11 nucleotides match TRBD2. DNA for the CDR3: TGCGCCAGCAGCCCGACTAGCGGGGTACGAGAGACCCAGTACTTC. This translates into CASSPTSGVRETQYF.